A single sample is the source of the 11 T cell receptor beta chains below, sequenced in a study of regulatory T cells in long-lasting Graves disease. Arm-PCR with iRepertoire HTBI primers amplified the CDR3 regions for these TCR beta libraries. TCRdb re-called the multiplex PCR reads with MiXCR, one entry per CDR3 protein. The table has a few hundred thousand distinct CDR3 sequences, roughly a fifth seen once. The time point denotes: newly diagnosed GD, antithyroid drugs for less than 3 months. TCR sequences were obtained from RNA taken from PBMCs. Another study also made use of these data, one on T cells in Graves' hyperthyroidism and ophthalmopathy.

Sequenced material: peripheral blood mononuclear cells (PBMCs), taken at new diagnosis, from a patient treated with antithyroid drugs. The receptors derive from a woman younger than 45 with Graves disease.

On this clonotype: A much larger clone lies one base from this, so it may be a read error. The V call is TRBV6-1, the J call TRBJ2-3; tentative D call: TRBD2 (6 bases). This CDR3 is 16 amino acids long. Per germline, CDR1 MNHNS and CDR2 SASEGT. CDR3 DNA sequence: TGTGCCAGCCGTGAATTGGTCGGGAGTACGACAGATACGCAGTATTTT. Amino acids: CASRELVGSTTDTQYF.

In its sample, this clonotype was seen many times. The J gene is TRBJ2-7, the V gene TRBV5-1, with D unclear. The CDR3 is 13 amino acids. CDR1 is SGHRS, CDR2 YFSETQ, per germline. V lost 0 bases, J lost 4 bases, and 8 bases lay in between. CDR3 in amino acids: CASSLASEYEQYF. The CDR3 coding sequence is TGCGCCAGCAGCTTGGCGTCGGAATACGAGCAGTACTTC.

This chain joins TRBV12-3 or TRBV12-4 and TRBJ1-1; 10 bases agree with TRBD1. The CDR3 length is 16 residues. J was trimmed by 3 bases and V by 4 bases; bases with no gene match: 8. The CDR3 bases are TGTGCCAGCAGTTCCCCGGGACAGGGGAAGGACACTGAAGCTTTCTTT. Translating it yields CASSSPGQGKDTEAFF.

This clonotype occurred many times. This rearrangement joins TRBV6-5 to TRBJ2-7, with D possibly being TRBD1 (5 bases). V lost 2 bases and J lost 0, with 14 bases in between. Germline V gene sequence: CDR1 MNHEY, CDR2 SVGAGI. The CDR3 is made up of 16 amino acids. The CDR3 bases are TGTGCCAGCAGTTACGGCTTCGGACACCTCTCCTACGAGCAGTACTTC. Its protein is CASSYGFGHLSYEQYF.

This clonotype was seen at least ten times. The chain carries TRBV9 and TRBJ2-5; D is undetermined. Deletions cut 0 bases from V and 5 bases from J, with 11 bases between. Per the germline V gene, CDR1 is SGDLS and CDR2 is YYNGEE. CDR3 size: 14 residues. The CDR3 DNA reads TGTGCCAGCAGCGTAGGAGATGACGGGGAGACCCAGTACTTC. This translates into CASSVGDDGETQYF.

V gene TRBV29-1 combines with J gene TRBJ2-7; 7 positions agree with TRBD1. From germline, CDR1 is SQVTM and CDR2 ANQGSEA. CDR3 length equals 14 residues. V was clipped by 0 bases and J by 6 bases; unmatched bases: 8. CDR3 sequence: CSVEDYGQASEQYF. CDR3 DNA sequence: TGCAGCGTTGAAGACTACGGACAGGCCTCCGAGCAGTACTTC.

This clonotype was found many times. This chain links TRBV20-1 with TRBJ1-5, with D uncertain. The CDR3 length is 12 residues. Trimming stripped 2 bases from V and 2 bases from J, with 4 bases between. Germline V gives CDR1 DFQATT, CDR2 SNEGSKA (reference sequence). CDR3 residues: CSARRGNQPQHF. Here the CDR3 DNA reads TGCAGTGCTAGACGGGGCAATCAGCCCCAGCATTTT.

This clonotype was seen many times. The chain is built from TRBV9 and TRBJ1-3, with D possibly being TRBD1 (6 bases). CDR1 SGDLS and CDR2 YYNGEE come from the germline V gene. The V and J ends lost 1 base and 0 bases respectively, with 11 bases between them. The CDR3 has 16 amino acids. CDR3 sequence: CASSVSQGYSGNTIYF. Written as DNA, the CDR3 is TGTGCCAGCAGCGTATCACAGGGTTACTCTGGAAACACCATATATTTT.

This clonotype was picked up many times. V gene TRBV19 combines with J gene TRBJ2-2; D is undetermined. The CDR3 runs to 15 residues. The germline V and J ends were trimmed by 3 bases and 0 bases, with 8 bases remaining between them. CDR1 is LNHDA, CDR2 SQIVND, per germline (reference sequence). DNA for the CDR3: TGTGCCAGTAGTATTCGGGCGGCGAACACCGGGGAGCTGTTTTTT. Translating it yields CASSIRAANTGELFF.

This sequence joins TRBV7-9 and TRBJ2-1; 14 bases align to TRBD2. From germline, CDR1 is SEHNR and CDR2 FQNEAQ (reference sequence). This CDR3 has 16 residues. After removal of 5 bases from V and 7 bases from J, the junction contained 7 bases not matched to a gene. The CDR3 nucleotides read TGTGCCAGCAGCATCCCCGGGACTAGCGGGAGAAATGAGCAGTTCTTC. Translated: CASSIPGTSGRNEQFF.

This clonotype was picked up many times. The CDR3 nucleotides are TGTGCCAGCAGTCACAACAGGGCAAGCAATCAGCCCCAGCATTTT. Translated, it gives CASSHNRASNQPQHF. This chain uses TRBV2 with TRBJ1-5; perhaps TRBD1 as D (6 bases). The germline gives CDR1 SNHLY, CDR2 FYNNEI. The CDR3 spans 15 residues. V was clipped by 5 bases and J by 1 base, with 12 bases between them.